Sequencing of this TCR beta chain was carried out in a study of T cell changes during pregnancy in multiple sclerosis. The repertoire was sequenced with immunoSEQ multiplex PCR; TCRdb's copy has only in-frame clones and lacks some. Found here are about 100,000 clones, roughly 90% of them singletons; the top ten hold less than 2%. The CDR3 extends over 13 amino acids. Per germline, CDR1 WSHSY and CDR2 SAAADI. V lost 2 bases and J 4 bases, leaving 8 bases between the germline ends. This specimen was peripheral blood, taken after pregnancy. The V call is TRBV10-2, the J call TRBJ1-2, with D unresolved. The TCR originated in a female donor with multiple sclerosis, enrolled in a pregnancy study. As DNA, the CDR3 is TGCGCCAGCAGTGAGCATTCAATCTATGGCTACACCTTC. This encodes CASSEHSIYGYTF.